Listed here are 5 T cell receptor beta chains from one sample, sequenced in a study of CD8 T cells in Susac syndrome. Reverse transcription of roughly 0.5 to 1 ug RNA was carried out with random hexamers. One entry per CDR3 protein, called by TCRdb with MiXCR from the immunoSEQ multiplex PCR reads. Among approximately 300,000 distinct CDR3 sequences, around 89% were seen once, and the ten largest hold less than 0.2%. What was sequenced was CD8+ T cells from PBMCs. The source of these receptors is a human donor with multiple sclerosis.

The CDR3 loop reads CASSYTDIHRGTDTQYF. The CDR3 DNA reads TGTGCCAGCAGTTACACGGACATCCACAGGGGCACAGATACGCAGTATTTT. This chain links TRBV6-2 or TRBV6-3 with TRBJ2-3; tentatively, D is TRBD1 (6 bases). V gave up 2 bases and J gave up 1 base, with 16 bases separating them. This CDR3 is 17 amino acids long. The germline CDR1 and CDR2 sequences are MNHEY and SVGEGT.

The chain joins TRBV4-3 to TRBJ2-1; possible D gene TRBD2, 6 bases. Trimming cost V 5 bases and J 8 bases, with 16 bases left between them. CDR3 length equals 14 residues. The V gene's germline CDR1 is LGHNA and CDR2 YSLEER. CDR3 DNA sequence: TGCGCCAGCAGCAACGATGACGGGGGATATGAGCAGTTCTTC. Protein: CASSNDDGGYEQFF.

The CDR3 sequence: CSVEGADSISGANVLTF. The DNA of the CDR3 is TGCAGCGTTGAAGGGGCGGACAGTATCTCTGGGGCCAACGTCCTGACTTTC. The genes are TRBV29-1 and TRBJ2-6; D possibly corresponds to TRBD1 (6 bases). Trimming stripped 1 base from V and 0 bases from J, with 13 bases between. Looked up from germline, CDR1 is SQVTM and CDR2 is ANQGSEA. This CDR3 spans 17 amino acids.

The chain combines TRBV7-9 with TRBJ2-7; 7 bases map to TRBD1. The germline gives CDR1 SEHNR, CDR2 FQNEAQ (reference sequence). The J segment lost 0 bases and the V segment lost 2 bases, leaving 10 bases of the junction unmatched. This CDR3 contains 17 residues. The CDR3 DNA sequence: TGTGCCAGCAGCTTAACGTACAGGGGACAAGGCTCCTACGAGCAGTACTTC. This sequence encodes CASSLTYRGQGSYEQYF.

J is TRBJ2-3 and V is TRBV7-6, with 12 bases aligning to TRBD2. CDR1 and CDR2 from the germline V gene are SGHVS and FNYEAQ. The CDR3 contains 14 residues. Trimming cost V 6 bases and J 4 bases; bases outside gene matches: 2. The DNA for the CDR3 is TGTGCCAGCAGTCTAGCGGGGGGGGCAGATACGCAGTATTTT. It encodes CASSLAGGADTQYF.